Reported below is one TCR beta chain. Its antigen is undetermined. This CDR3 contains 17 residues. Trimming took 6 bases from V and 0 from J; bases not matched to a gene: 11. Germline CDR1 is ENHRY and CDR2 is SYGVKD. Nobody among the patients had been given any treatment before thyroid surgery. Per the original methods: A classifier for distant metastasis in papillary thyroid cancer was constructed using CDR3 differences observed across clinicopathological groups. Through MiXCR, TCRdb re-clonotyped the PCR reads. These V and J calls rely on TCRdb rather than the paper's analysis. The sample holds roughly 8,900 clones, approximately 30% seen once. The data stem from a study of metastatic and nonmetastatic thyroid tumors. Study in general: Comparative analysis of repertoires was undertaken across blood and tumor or nodule tissue obtained from malignant and benign thyroid patients.

Study conclusions and caveats: Malignant thyroid tumors reportedly exceeded benign nodules significantly in TCR beta diversity, with the difference appearing in blood and tumor.

The sample consisted of adjacent normal tissue. This chain connects TRBV10-3 to TRBJ1-3; 7 bases fit TRBD1. The TCR comes from a female donor with papillary thyroid cancer or a benign thyroid nodule (not recorded which). Some clones in this sample may be carry-over from other donors' samples. The CDR3 is CAIRDPGQSNSGNTIYF. The CDR3 bases are TGTGCCATCAGGGACCCGGGACAGTCAAACTCTGGAAACACCATATATTTT.